The 18 T cell receptor beta chains listed next were all sequenced from one sample in a study of blood T cell repertoires in COVID-19. Method: immunoSEQ multiplex PCR; TCRdb's copy keeps in-frame clones and lacks some. The data hold 300,000 or so clones, with 88% observed a single time. Sequencing input: peripheral blood. Source of these receptors: a woman between 25 and 40 years old who had recovered from COVID-19.

This chain uses TRBV7-2 with TRBJ1-2; a weak D match, TRBD1 (5 bases). The CDR3 sequence is 15 residues long. Per the germline V gene, CDR1 is SGHTA and CDR2 is FQGNSA. V lost 7 bases and J 0 bases, leaving 15 bases between the germline ends. The CDR3 loop reads CASTDSGVSNYGYTF. The CDR3 region has the DNA TGTGCCAGCACCGACTCGGGGGTCTCTAACTATGGCTACACCTTC.

J is TRBJ2-5 and V is TRBV28; possible D gene TRBD1, 5 bases. Deletions cut 4 bases from V and 5 bases from J, with 11 bases between. From germline, CDR1 is MDHEN and CDR2 SYDVKM. The CDR3 totals 13 residues. The CDR3 DNA follows: TGTGCCAGCAGTTCCCCAGGGATTGAGACCCAGTACTTC. This codes for CASSSPGIETQYF. The entire variable domain, with the rest obtained from reference TRBV28 and TRBJ2-5, is as follows: DVKVTQSSRYLVKRTGEKVFLECVQDMDHENMFWYRQDPGLGLRLIYFSYDVKMKEKGDIPEGYSVSREKKERFSLILESASTNQTSMYLCASSSPGIETQYFGPGTRLLVL.

The chain is built from TRBV11-1 and TRBJ2-1; TRBD2 matches at 9 bases. Per germline, CDR1 SGHAT and CDR2 FQDESV (reference sequence). CDR3 size: 14 residues. After removal of 6 bases from V and 3 bases from J, the junction contained 3 bases not matched to a gene. The CDR3 reads CASRERGDYNEQFF. In DNA, the CDR3 is TGTGCCAGCAGGGAGCGGGGGGACTACAATGAGCAGTTCTTC.

V and J are TRBV20-1 and TRBJ2-3; 9 nucleotides line up with TRBD1. The ends lost 3 bases at V and 4 bases at J; junction bases unmatched: 5. Germline V lookup: CDR1 DFQATT, CDR2 SNEGSKA (reference sequence). The CDR3 has 14 residues. The CDR3 here is CSASGTGKSDTQYF. CDR3 coding DNA: TGCAGTGCTAGTGGGACAGGGAAATCAGATACGCAGTATTTT.

The rearrangement joins TRBV6-5 to TRBJ1-2, with a weak D call TRBD1 (6 bases). Trimming took 7 bases from V and 4 from J, leaving 13 bases between them. The CDR3 consists of 13 residues. The V gene's germline CDR1 is MNHEY and CDR2 SVGAGI. CDR3 DNA sequence: TGTGCCAGCATAAGTCCCAGGGGCTATGGCTACACCTTC. Amino acids: CASISPRGYGYTF.

The chain recombines TRBV5-1 with TRBJ1-4; no reliable D call. The V and J ends lost 3 bases and 5 bases respectively, with 8 bases between them. In germline, CDR1 is SGHRS, CDR2 YFSETQ. The CDR3 loop spans 13 amino acids. CDR3 nucleotide sequence: TGCGCCAGCAGCTGGGCTAGCAATGAAAAACTGTTTTTT. Translating gives CASSWASNEKLFF.

CDR3 in DNA: TGTGCCAGCAGCGCGGGCAATCAGCCCCAGCATTTT. It specifies CASSAGNQPQHF. The chain employs TRBV6-6 and TRBJ1-5, with no clear D. There are 12 residues in the CDR3. Deletions cut 6 bases from V and 2 bases from J, with 5 bases between. Looked up from germline, CDR1 is MNHNY and CDR2 is SVGAGI (reference sequence).

The V gene is TRBV6-2 or TRBV6-3, the J gene TRBJ2-5; no definite D call. Trimming pared 0 bases from V and 2 bases from J, leaving 13 bases between. There are 16 residues in the CDR3. Germline CDR1 MNHEY, CDR2 SVGEGT. CDR3 amino acids: CASSYSSGEPQETQYF. DNA for the CDR3: TGTGCCAGCAGTTACTCGTCGGGTGAACCTCAAGAGACCCAGTACTTC.

The chain recombines TRBV6-5 with TRBJ2-3, with unresolved D. Germline-derived CDR1 and CDR2 are MNHEY and SVGAGI. The germline V and J ends were trimmed by 6 bases and 6 bases, with 16 bases remaining between them. The CDR3 extends over 14 amino acids. CDR3 protein: CASSPARMADTQYF. Written as DNA, the CDR3 is TGTGCCAGCAGCCCCGCCAGGATGGCCGATACGCAGTATTTT.

V usage is TRBV7-2 and J usage is TRBJ1-1, with D possibly being TRBD1 (5 bases). This CDR3 has 16 amino acids. The V end was cut by 1 base, the J end by 4 bases, with 16 bases between. Per the germline V gene, CDR1 is SGHTA and CDR2 is FQGNSA. The CDR3 protein is CASSLGGGGGGTEAFF. The CDR3 nucleotides read TGTGCCAGCAGCTTAGGTGGTGGGGGGGGTGGCACTGAAGCTTTCTTT.

This chain uses TRBV7-6 with TRBJ1-2, with a tentative D call TRBD1 (6 bases). V was clipped by 3 bases and J by 4 bases, with 12 bases between them. The CDR3 is 14 amino acids. The germline CDR1 and CDR2 sequences are SGHVS and FNYEAQ. CDR3 bases: TGTGCCAGCAGCTTGGTTCAGGGGCTCTATGGCTACACCTTC. It translates to CASSLVQGLYGYTF.

This chain joins TRBV2 and TRBJ2-2; 7 bases match TRBD2. Losses at the gene ends were 10 bases for V and 1 base for J; bases not matched to a gene: 6. CDR1 is SNHLY and CDR2 is FYNNEI in the germline V gene. The CDR3 consists of 14 residues. DNA for the CDR3: TGTGCCACGGGAGGAAAGCAGAACACCGGGGAGCTGTTTTTT. Translated: CATGGKQNTGELFF.

V is TRBV9 and J is TRBJ2-2, with 10 bases matching TRBD2. The CDR3 runs to 14 residues. Germline V gene lookup returns CDR1 SGDLS and CDR2 YYNGEE. Losses at the gene ends were 3 bases for V and 6 bases for J; bases not matched to a gene: 2. The CDR3 nucleotides read TGTGCCAGCAGCGCCCTAGCGGGGGCCGGGGAGCTGTTTTTT. Its protein is CASSALAGAGELFF.

This sequence joins TRBV3-1 (or the pseudogene TRBV3-2) and TRBJ2-7, with 10 bases aligning to TRBD1. CDR3 length: 15 residues. Germline lookup yields CDR1 LGHDT and CDR2 YNNKEL (reference sequence). V gave up 1 base and J gave up 5 bases; unmatched junction bases: 5. CDR3 sequence: CASSQASGTGDEQYF. In nucleotides, the CDR3 is TGTGCCAGCAGCCAAGCTTCCGGGACAGGGGACGAGCAGTACTTC.

The J gene is TRBJ1-2, the V gene TRBV15, with 8 nucleotides matching TRBD1. The CDR3 contains 19 residues. Germline lookup yields CDR1 LNHNV and CDR2 YYDKDF (reference sequence). V was pared by 0 bases and J by 2 bases, with 14 bases of the junction left unmatched. CDR3 bases: TGTGCCACCAGCAGAGATGTTTGGGGACAGGCTGGGGTAAACTATGGCTACACCTTC. This encodes CATSRDVWGQAGVNYGYTF.

The J gene is TRBJ1-5, the V gene TRBV7-9; D call uncertain. With 1 base removed from V and 0 bases from J, the gap between germline ends came to 10 bases. The CDR3 extends over 16 amino acids. Germline V gives CDR1 SEHNR, CDR2 FQNEAQ (reference sequence). The CDR3 region is CASSLGAGDSNQPQHF. Written as DNA, the CDR3 is TGTGCCAGCAGCTTAGGTGCAGGTGATAGCAATCAGCCCCAGCATTTT.

The chain employs TRBV6-8 and TRBJ1-2; TRBD1 aligns across 9 bases. Germline values: CDR1 MNHGY, CDR2 SAAAGT. CDR3 length equals 14 residues. With 6 bases clipped from V and 8 bases from J, the junction kept 10 bases outside the gene matches. This chain's CDR3 is CASSRGTGPMGYTF. CDR3 in DNA: TGTGCCAGCAGCCGCGGGACAGGGCCCATGGGCTACACCTTC.

The chain combines TRBV7-2 with TRBJ1-6; the match to TRBD1 covers 11 bases. The V gene's germline CDR1 is SGHTA and CDR2 FQGNSA. After removal of 3 bases from V and 10 bases from J, the junction contained 2 bases not matched to a gene. CDR3 length equals 14 residues. This chain's CDR3 is CASSLDRGQSPLHF. The CDR3 region has the DNA TGTGCCAGCAGCTTGGACAGGGGGCAGTCACCCCTCCACTTT.